This TCR beta chain was sequenced during a study of T-cell reconstitution after alpha-beta-depleted transplantation in children. The TCRbeta library incorporated unique molecular identifiers. Using its own MiXCR run on the PCR reads, TCRdb lists one record per CDR3 protein. The sample holds under 850,000 distinct CDR3 sequences, about 12% seen once. This CDR3 has 16 residues. The V gene's germline CDR1 is MNHEY and CDR2 SVGAGI. Between the trimmed V and J ends, which lost 1 base and 7 bases, there was a span of 20 bases. This clonotype was seen ten or more times. Its target is not known. Findings and caveats of the study: After transplant, high TCRbeta diversity at day 60 in some patients arose from surviving recipient T cells and thymic progenitors. Newly made T cells mostly supplied T-cell counts and diversity one year after transplant. About two months after transplant, alpha-beta T cells reportedly came from several hundred expanded graft clones.

The sequencing used PBMCs, collected before TCRalphabeta/CD19-depleted stem cell transplant. The chain recombines TRBV6-5 with TRBJ2-7; D is unclear. The origin of this receptor is a girl aged 2-9 years with congenital amegakaryocytic thrombocytopenia, due to receive a stem cell transplant. The chain's CDR3 is CASSYFESSGTGEQYF. In DNA form, the CDR3 reads TGTGCCAGCAGTTACTTCGAATCTTCAGGAACTGGGGAGCAGTACTTC.